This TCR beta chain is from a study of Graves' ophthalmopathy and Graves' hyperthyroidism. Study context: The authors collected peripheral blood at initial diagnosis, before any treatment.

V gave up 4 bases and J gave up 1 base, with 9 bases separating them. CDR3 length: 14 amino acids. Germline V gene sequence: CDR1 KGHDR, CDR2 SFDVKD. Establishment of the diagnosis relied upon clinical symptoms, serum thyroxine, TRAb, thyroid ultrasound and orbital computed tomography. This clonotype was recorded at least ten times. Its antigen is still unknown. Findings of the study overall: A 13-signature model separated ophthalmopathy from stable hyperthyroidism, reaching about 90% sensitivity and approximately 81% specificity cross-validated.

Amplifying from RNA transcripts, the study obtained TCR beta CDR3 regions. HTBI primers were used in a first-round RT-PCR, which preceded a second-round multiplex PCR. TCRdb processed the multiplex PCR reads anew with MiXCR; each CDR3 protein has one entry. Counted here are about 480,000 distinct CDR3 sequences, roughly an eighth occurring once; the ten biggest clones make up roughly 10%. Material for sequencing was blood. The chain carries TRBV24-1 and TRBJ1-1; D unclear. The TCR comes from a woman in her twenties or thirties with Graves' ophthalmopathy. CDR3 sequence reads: CATSDSAQNTEAFF. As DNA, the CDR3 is TGTGCCACCAGTGACTCGGCCCAGAACACTGAAGCTTTCTTT.